This passage covers 8 T cell receptor beta chains from one sample sequenced in a study of T cells in Graves' hyperthyroidism and ophthalmopathy. The investigators amplified TCR beta CDR3 regions from RNA transcripts. First-round RT-PCR with HTBI primers amplified the TCR CDR3 region. TCRdb passed the multiplex PCR reads through MiXCR, listing each CDR3 protein once. This sample yields more than 300,000 distinct CDR3 sequences, of which about 18% are seen a single time; 40% belongs to the top ten. What was sequenced was blood. All receptors come from a man aged 18 to 35 with Graves' ophthalmopathy.

This clonotype was detected ten times or more. The genes are TRBV12-3 or TRBV12-4 and TRBJ2-1; 10 bases align to TRBD1. Trimming removed 5 bases from V and 4 bases from J; junction bases left unmatched: 11. CDR3 length equals 17 residues. CDR3 amino acids: CASSRGPGQGRYNEQFF. CDR3 nucleotide sequence: TGTGCCAGCAGTAGAGGCCCGGGACAGGGGCGATACAATGAGCAGTTCTTC.

This clonotype was recorded many times. The chain is built from TRBV5-6 and TRBJ1-1; maybe TRBD1 (6 bases). V was clipped by 0 bases and J by 4 bases, with 19 bases between them. Germline V gives CDR1 SGHDT, CDR2 YYEEEE. The CDR3 length is 17 residues. This CDR3 reads CASSLAVRGVWSTEAFF. The CDR3 coding sequence is TGTGCCAGCAGCTTGGCCGTCAGGGGTGTTTGGAGCACTGAAGCTTTCTTT.

This clonotype appeared many times. The chain carries TRBV20-1 and TRBJ2-3, with 12 bases that match TRBD2. With 4 bases clipped from V and 3 bases from J, the junction kept 8 bases outside the gene matches. Looked up from germline, CDR1 is DFQATT and CDR2 is SNEGSKA (reference sequence). The CDR3 runs 16 residues. The CDR3 nucleotides read TGCAGTGCTACCAACCTCGGGACTAGCGGGACAGATACGCAGTATTTT. Translation: CSATNLGTSGTDTQYF.

This clonotype appeared a few times. The gene calls are TRBV10-3 and TRBJ2-2, with D possibly TRBD2 on 5 matching bases. V gave up 8 bases and J gave up 1 base, with 11 bases separating them. This CDR3 has 14 residues. CDR1 is ENHRY and CDR2 is SYGVKD in the germline V gene. In DNA form, the CDR3 reads TGTGCCATCGGCGGGCAGGAGAACACCGGGGAGCTGTTTTTT. Its protein is CAIGGQENTGELFF.

This sequence joins TRBV10-2 and TRBJ2-7, with a tentative D call TRBD2 (6 bases). The CDR3 runs 12 residues. Trimming shortened V by 8 bases and J by 4 bases, and 12 bases separated the two germline ends. Per germline, CDR1 WSHSY and CDR2 SAAADI. The DNA for the CDR3 is TGCGCCAGCTCGCGGGACCTTTACGAGCAGTACTTC. Protein sequence: CASSRDLYEQYF.

Notes on this clonotype: One base away lies a much larger clone, so this may be a sequencing read error. The chain joins TRBV7-9 to TRBJ1-2; no clear D. CDR1 is SEHNR and CDR2 is FQNEAQ in the germline V gene (reference sequence). V was clipped by 4 bases and J by 3 bases, with 9 bases between them. The CDR3 runs 13 residues. The CDR3 coding sequence is TGTGCCAGCAGCTCCCAAGCTGACTATGGCTACACCTTC. Its protein product is CASSSQADYGYTF.

The V call is TRBV20-1, the J call TRBJ2-7; no reliable D call. Trimming left V 3 bases short and J 2 bases short, with 11 bases between. Germline CDR1 and CDR2: DFQATT and SNEGSKA (reference sequence). The CDR3 sequence is 13 residues long. CDR3 region: CSARGRITYEQYF. For the CDR3, the DNA is TGCAGTGCTAGGGGCCGGATTACCTACGAGCAGTACTTC.

In its sample, this clonotype was seen many times. The V and J genes are TRBV6-1 and TRBJ1-4; D unresolved. The CDR3 loop spans 13 amino acids. Trimming took 5 bases from V and 5 from J, leaving 9 bases between them. Germline-derived CDR1 and CDR2 are MNHNS and SASEGT. CDR3 coding DNA: TGTGCCAGCAGTAGGCAGAGAAATGAAAAACTGTTTTTT. This translates into CASSRQRNEKLFF.